The 29 T cell receptor beta chains listed next were all sequenced from one sample in a study of T cell responses to AZD1222 COVID-19 vaccine. The assay was immunoSEQ multiplex PCR, and TCRdb's table has in-frame clones only and misses some. In the table there are just over 90,000 clones, 80% to 90% of which are singletons. The sample was peripheral blood, taken 28 days after the second AZD1222 dose. The receptors derive from an adult who received the AZD1222 COVID-19 vaccine.

The chain has TRBV11-2 and TRBJ1-6, with 9 bases fitting TRBD1. This CDR3 spans 16 amino acids. Unmatched junction bases numbered 9, after V lost 3 bases and J lost 9 bases. Per germline, CDR1 SGHAT and CDR2 FQNNGV. The CDR3 sequence is CASSFVGQGQISPLHF. The CDR3 DNA reads TGTGCCAGCAGCTTTGTGGGACAGGGACAGATTTCACCCCTCCACTTT.

The chain combines TRBV19 with TRBJ1-5; 9 bases fit TRBD1. J lost 7 bases, V lost 3 bases, and 1 base had no gene match. The CDR3 is 13 amino acids. The germline CDR1 and CDR2 sequences are LNHDA and SQIVND (reference sequence). The CDR3, as DNA: TGTGCCAGTAGTATGGACAGGGGACAGCCCCAGCATTTT. This gives the protein CASSMDRGQPQHF.

Notes on this clone: This same CDR3 is encoded by further DNA sequences in the sample. The genes are TRBV2 and TRBJ2-5, with 9 bases identical to TRBD2. Unmatched junction bases numbered 12, after V lost 3 bases and J lost 7 bases. The CDR3 length is 16 residues. CDR1 is SNHLY and CDR2 is FYNNEI in the germline V gene. CDR3 coding DNA: TGTGCCAGCAGTGAGGCGGGGGGGCCTGTGAGCAGGACCCAGTACTTC. This codes for CASSEAGGPVSRTQYF.

J is TRBJ1-2 and V is TRBV9, with 9 nucleotides matching TRBD1. Germline V gene data show CDR1 as SGDLS and CDR2 as YYNGEE. J was trimmed by 8 bases and V by 4 bases; bases with no gene match: 6. This CDR3 region has 13 residues. This CDR3 reads CASSPRQGGGYTF. The DNA of the CDR3 is TGTGCCAGCAGCCCCCGACAGGGGGGAGGCTACACCTTC.

The V call is TRBV5-1, the J call TRBJ2-1, with 8 bases that match TRBD1. V was pared by 0 bases and J by 10 bases, with 15 bases of the junction left unmatched. The germline gives CDR1 SGHRS, CDR2 YFSETQ. CDR3 size: 17 residues. The CDR3 reads CASSLAYYPGQVNEQFF. CDR3 DNA sequence: TGCGCCAGCAGCTTGGCCTACTACCCGGGACAGGTCAACGAGCAGTTCTTC.

A single count supports this clone. This chain joins TRBV7-9 and TRBJ1-1; D uncertain. CDR1 SEHNR and CDR2 FQNEAQ come from the germline V gene (reference sequence). The CDR3 is 13 residues long. Trimming pared 3 bases from V and 7 bases from J, leaving 12 bases between. The CDR3 is CASSFVGQIEAFF. CDR3 nucleotide sequence: TGTGCCAGCAGCTTTGTTGGGCAGATTGAAGCTTTCTTT.

The J gene is TRBJ1-2, the V gene TRBV7-9; D ambiguous. The CDR3 spans 16 residues. Germline V lookup: CDR1 SEHNR, CDR2 FQNEAQ (reference sequence). V shed 3 bases and J shed 4 bases, with 18 bases lying between them. The CDR3 nucleotides are TGTGCCAGCAGCTTCCGGGAGATAGAGGTAATCTATGGCTACACCTTC. Protein: CASSFREIEVIYGYTF.

CDR3 residues: CATSDGNYGYTF. DNA of the CDR3: TGTGCCACCAGTGACGGGAACTATGGCTACACCTTC. J is TRBJ1-2 and V is TRBV24-1; D remains ambiguous. The CDR3 loop spans 12 amino acids. CDR1 is KGHDR, CDR2 SFDVKD, per germline. V was pared by 4 bases and J by 2 bases, with 4 bases between.

V and J are TRBV6-5 and TRBJ1-3; 9 nucleotides align to TRBD1. The CDR3 runs 15 residues. The ends lost 6 bases at V and 4 bases at J; junction bases unmatched: 7. From germline, CDR1 is MNHEY and CDR2 SVGAGI. The CDR3: CASSSTGGSGNTIYF. The DNA of the CDR3 is TGTGCCAGCAGCTCTACAGGGGGCTCAGGAAACACCATATATTTT.

This chain connects TRBV4-1 to TRBJ1-4, with TRBD1 matching over 7 bases. CDR1 is MGHRA and CDR2 is YSYEKL in the germline V gene. V was clipped by 0 bases and J by 8 bases; unmatched bases: 6. The CDR3 covers 15 residues. In DNA form, the CDR3 reads TGCGCCAGCAGCCAAGACGGGACAGAAAGCGAAAAACTGTTTTTT. This sequence encodes CASSQDGTESEKLFF.

This chain connects TRBV11-3 to TRBJ2-1; D perhaps matches TRBD1 (6 bases). Germline CDR1 SGHNT, CDR2 YENEEA. The CDR3 runs to 15 residues. V was trimmed by 1 base and J by 3 bases, leaving 10 bases between them. CDR3: CASSLGTANYNEQFF. CDR3 DNA: TGTGCCAGCAGCTTAGGGACAGCTAACTACAATGAGCAGTTCTTC.

V and J are TRBV3-1 (or the pseudogene TRBV3-2) and TRBJ2-7; D could derive from TRBD1 or TRBD2 (5 bases each). The V gene lost 1 base and the J gene lost 6 bases, with 7 bases spanning the gap. This CDR3 comprises 12 residues. Germline-derived CDR1 and CDR2 are LGHDT and YNNKEL (reference sequence). The CDR3 DNA is TGTGCCAGCAGCCAAGCCGGGACCGAGCAGTACTTC. Translation gives CASSQAGTEQYF.

The rearrangement links TRBV7-9 to TRBJ1-1; D perhaps matches TRBD1 (6 bases). CDR3 length: 16 amino acids. V was cut by 5 bases and J by 0 bases, with 16 bases left in between. Germline V gene sequence: CDR1 SEHNR, CDR2 FQNEAQ (reference sequence). CDR3 region: CASSPTTGFMNTEAFF. The CDR3 nucleotides are TGTGCCAGCAGCCCAACCACAGGGTTCATGAACACTGAAGCTTTCTTT. The full variable domain, rest sourced from reference TRBV7-9 and TRBJ1-1, is DTGVSQNPRHKITKRGQNVTFRCDPISEHNRLYWYRQTLGQGPEFLTYFQNEAQLEKSRLLSDRFSAERPKGSFSTLEIQRTEQGDSAMYLCASSPTTGFMNTEAFFGQGTRLTVV.

The chain has TRBV18 and TRBJ1-4; a weak D match, TRBD1 (6 bases). The V gene lost 4 bases and the J gene lost 8 bases, with 17 bases spanning the gap. The CDR3 runs to 15 residues. Germline V gene lookup returns CDR1 KGHSH and CDR2 LQKENI. CDR3 nucleotides: TGTGCCAGCTCACTAACAGGGAACACGGGGGAAAAACTGTTTTTT. This encodes CASSLTGNTGEKLFF.

Here the CDR3 DNA reads TGTGCCAGCATCCCGGGGCCCTCCTACGAGCAGTACTTC. Translation: CASIPGPSYEQYF. The J gene is TRBJ2-7, the V gene TRBV5-5, with D perhaps assigned TRBD1 or TRBD2 (5 bases each). The CDR3 length is 13 residues. CDR1 SGHKS and CDR2 YYEKEE come from the germline V gene (reference sequence). Trimming left V 6 bases short and J 0 bases short, with 10 bases between.

V is TRBV5-8 and J is TRBJ1-6; 8 bases map to TRBD1. V was pared by 3 bases and J by 7 bases, with 6 bases of the junction left unmatched. The length of the CDR3 is 15 residues. Germline V lookup: CDR1 SGHTS, CDR2 YDEGEE. The chain's CDR3 is CASSWGQVLNSPLHF. CDR3 DNA sequence: TGTGCCAGCAGCTGGGGACAGGTCTTGAATTCACCCCTCCACTTT.

The CDR3 is CASSPWAGGAFF. DNA for the CDR3: TGTGCCAGCAGCCCTTGGGCCGGTGGAGCTTTCTTT. V and J are TRBV7-8 and TRBJ1-1; D is unclear. The length of the CDR3 is 12 residues. Trimming removed 5 bases at V and 10 bases at J, with 14 bases between. Germline V gene lookup returns CDR1 SGHVS and CDR2 FQNEAQ.

CDR3 coding DNA: TGCGCCAGCAGCCAAGAGGGCAGGACGATTGACACCTTC. This translates into CASSQEGRTIDTF. The chain has TRBV4-3 and TRBJ1-2; D not certain. The CDR3 contains 13 residues. Germline V gene lookup returns CDR1 LGHNA and CDR2 YSLEER. Between the trimmed V and J ends, which lost 0 bases and 12 bases, there was a span of 14 bases.

The chain links TRBV6-4 to TRBJ2-3; 10 nucleotides line up with TRBD2. This CDR3 has 15 amino acids. CDR1 is MRHNA, CDR2 SNTAGT, per germline. Trimming removed 0 bases from V and 4 bases from J; junction bases left unmatched: 1. CDR3 in DNA: TGTGCCAGCAGTGACTCTAGCGGGGGGCCAGATACGCAGTATTTT. It specifies CASSDSSGGPDTQYF.

The J gene is TRBJ1-3, the V gene TRBV19; D unclear. Trimming shortened V by 9 bases and J by 1 base, and 22 bases separated the two germline ends. The germline gives CDR1 LNHDA, CDR2 SQIVND (reference sequence). The CDR3 length is 17 residues. The CDR3 nucleotides read TGTGCCAGCCATCAAGCGGCGGGCAACCCTTCTGGAAACACCATATATTTT. This gives the protein CASHQAAGNPSGNTIYF.

The rearrangement uses TRBV6-5 and TRBJ1-1; perhaps TRBD1 as D (5 bases). V lost 2 bases and J 5 bases, leaving 6 bases between the germline ends. Germline assignment: CDR1 MNHEY and CDR2 SVGAGI. This CDR3 comprises 12 residues. CDR3 in DNA: TGTGCCAGCAGTTACGCAGGGACTGAAGCTTTCTTT. It translates to CASSYAGTEAFF.

The CDR3 loop is CASSSRTLNTGELFF. The CDR3 nucleotides read TGTGCCAGCAGCTCCAGGACCTTAAACACCGGGGAGCTGTTTTTT. V and J are TRBV7-9 and TRBJ2-2, with no clear D. V was cut by 4 bases and J by 2 bases, with 11 bases left in between. The CDR3 extends over 15 amino acids. Per the germline V gene, CDR1 is SEHNR and CDR2 is FQNEAQ (reference sequence).

V and J are TRBV21-1 and TRBJ1-6; TRBD1 is taken as the D call from the table, unchecked against the DNA. TRBV21-1 is listed as a pseudogene. CDR3 size: 16 residues. The CDR3 sequence: CASSKCSGQGNSPLHF. CDR3 in DNA: TGTGCCAGCAGCAAATGCTCGGGACAGGGGAATTCACCCCTCCACTTT.

The V call is TRBV6-5, the J call TRBJ1-2; 7 bases agree with TRBD1. The CDR3 consists of 13 residues. Germline CDR1 is MNHEY and CDR2 is SVGAGI. The V and J ends lost 8 bases and 0 bases, in that order; junction bases with no gene match: 3. The chain's CDR3 is CASWDRTNYGYTF. In nucleotides, the CDR3 is TGTGCCAGCTGGGACAGAACTAACTATGGCTACACCTTC.

The chain links TRBV25-1 to TRBJ1-3; 10 bases fit TRBD1. The CDR3 length is 15 residues. Germline V gene data show CDR1 as MGHDK and CDR2 as SYGVNS. V was pared by 3 bases and J by 3 bases, with 2 bases of the junction left unmatched. The CDR3 nucleotides are TGTGCCAGCAGTGATGGGGACAGGGGTGGAAACACCATATATTTT. Translation: CASSDGDRGGNTIYF.

The V call is TRBV7-9, the J call TRBJ1-5; D is undetermined. Germline CDR1 reads SEHNR; CDR2 reads FQNEAQ (reference sequence). Trimming shortened V by 1 base and J by 5 bases, and 6 bases separated the two germline ends. The CDR3 loop spans 13 amino acids. This chain's CDR3 is CASSLGWDQPQHF. The CDR3 DNA reads as TGTGCCAGCAGCTTAGGTTGGGATCAGCCCCAGCATTTT.

V and J are TRBV7-9 and TRBJ1-2; D unresolved. The V gene's germline CDR1 is SEHNR and CDR2 FQNEAQ (reference sequence). This CDR3 spans 14 amino acids. Trimming removed 0 bases at V and 2 bases at J, with 7 bases between. CDR3 protein: CASSLASVNYGYTF. The CDR3, as DNA: TGTGCCAGCAGCTTAGCCTCCGTGAACTATGGCTACACCTTC. Drawing the rest from reference TRBV7-9 and TRBJ1-2, the complete variable domain is DTGVSQNPRHKITKRGQNVTFRCDPISEHNRLYWYRQTLGQGPEFLTYFQNEAQLEKSRLLSDRFSAERPKGSFSTLEIQRTEQGDSAMYLCASSLASVNYGYTFGSGTRLTVV.

This clone was seen only once. The rearrangement joins TRBV12-3 or TRBV12-4 to TRBJ1-1; D uncertain. The CDR3 sequence is 12 residues long. V lost 2 bases and J lost 4, with 5 bases in between. As DNA, the CDR3 is TGTGCCAGCAGTTTAACCGCCACTGAAGCTTTCTTT. The encoded protein is CASSLTATEAFF.

Written as DNA, the CDR3 is TGTGCCAGCAGCTACGTATCCGCCAGGGATACGCAGTATTTT. This translates into CASSYVSARDTQYF. The gene calls are TRBV5-6 and TRBJ2-3; no clear D gene. V lost 3 bases and J lost 6, with 14 bases in between. CDR1 is SGHDT, CDR2 YYEEEE, per germline. The CDR3 covers 14 residues.